Following are 28 T cell receptor beta chains from one sample sequenced in a study of CD8 T cells in ankylosing spondylitis. TCRdb reanalysed the 5' RACE reads using MiXCR and keeps one entry per CDR3 protein. Among under 150,000 distinct CDR3 sequences listed, around 15% were seen once. Material for sequencing was blood, either unsorted or a sorted T cell fraction (not recorded which). The receptors were sampled from a female donor with ankylosing spondylitis or in good health (not recorded which).

This clonotype was observed a few times. This sequence joins TRBV2 and TRBJ2-7, with D possibly TRBD2 on 6 matching bases. This CDR3 spans 12 amino acids. From germline, CDR1 is SNHLY and CDR2 FYNNEI. Trimming shortened V by 6 bases and J by 2 bases, and 8 bases separated the two germline ends. The CDR3 DNA reads as TGTGCCAGCAGACCGGGAGCCTACGAGCAGTACTTC. As protein: CASRPGAYEQYF.

This clonotype occurred many times. The chain links TRBV6-5 to TRBJ2-3; 11 positions agree with TRBD2. The V and J ends lost 2 bases and 4 bases, in that order; junction bases with no gene match: 5. The CDR3 length is 16 residues. Germline lookup yields CDR1 MNHEY and CDR2 SVGAGI. CDR3 amino acids: CASSYELAGAPDTQYF. The CDR3 nucleotides read TGTGCCAGCAGTTACGAACTAGCGGGGGCTCCAGATACGCAGTATTTT.

This clonotype was recorded at least ten times. The rearrangement joins TRBV12-3 or TRBV12-4 to TRBJ2-1; D is unclear. The CDR3 is 11 residues long. V lost 3 bases and J lost 6, with 3 bases in between. The CDR3 sequence is CASSFANEQFF. In nucleotides, the CDR3 is TGTGCCAGCAGTTTCGCCAATGAGCAGTTCTTC.

This chain joins TRBV10-3 and TRBJ2-7, with 13 bases identical to TRBD2. V was clipped by 4 bases and J by 2 bases; unmatched bases: 11. Per the germline V gene, CDR1 is ENHRY and CDR2 is SYGVKD. The CDR3 runs to 18 residues. This CDR3 is CAISGELRLAGGTYEQYF. The CDR3 nucleotides are TGTGCCATCAGTGGGGAACTTCGACTAGCGGGGGGAACCTACGAGCAGTACTTC.

The J gene is TRBJ2-5, the V gene TRBV18; 7 nucleotides match TRBD2. Germline-derived CDR1 and CDR2 are KGHSH and LQKENI. The CDR3 runs 14 residues. With 0 bases clipped from V and 6 bases from J, the junction kept 4 bases outside the gene matches. The CDR3 region is CASSPPTSPKTQYF. The CDR3 DNA follows: TGTGCCAGCTCACCACCGACTAGCCCCAAGACCCAGTACTTC.

This clonotype showed up just a few times. This sequence joins TRBV20-1 and TRBJ2-3; D is unresolved. The CDR3 extends over 14 amino acids. Germline CDR1 reads DFQATT; CDR2 reads SNEGSKA (reference sequence). The V and J ends lost 2 bases and 0 bases respectively, with 9 bases between them. CDR3 loop: CSARSPTSTDTQYF. The CDR3 coding sequence is TGCAGTGCTAGATCCCCAACTAGCACAGATACGCAGTATTTT.

The rearrangement uses TRBV20-1 and TRBJ2-7; TRBD2 matches 9 bases. The germline V gene has CDR1 DFQATT and CDR2 SNEGSKA (reference sequence). Trimming at V came to 0 bases and at J to 5 bases, leaving 5 bases not matched to a gene. The CDR3 sequence is 14 residues long. The CDR3 protein is CSARDPAGGDEQYF. In DNA form, the CDR3 reads TGCAGTGCTAGAGATCCAGCGGGAGGCGACGAGCAGTACTTC.

For this clonotype: Compared with germline, one end of the junction differs, possibly owing to a read error. The V and J genes are TRBV7-7 and TRBJ2-1; 12 nucleotides match TRBD2. The CDR3 has 15 residues. CDR1 and CDR2 from the germline V gene are SSHAT and FNYEAQ (reference sequence). CDR3 sequence: CASSVSSGRAEEQFF. The CDR3 DNA sequence: TGTGCTAGCAGCGTCTCTAGCGGGAGGGCCGAGGAGCAGTTCTTC.

This clonotype was counted between two and nine times. The V gene is TRBV5-4, the J gene TRBJ1-5, with D unclear. Germline CDR1 is SGHNT and CDR2 is YYREEE (reference sequence). The CDR3 consists of 14 residues. V gave up 3 bases and J gave up 1 base, with 8 bases separating them. CDR3 protein: CASSSIGSNQPQHF. The CDR3 DNA reads TGTGCCAGCAGCTCAATCGGGAGCAATCAGCCCCAGCATTTT. Combining the CDR3 with reference TRBV5-4 and TRBJ1-5 gives the whole variable domain ETGVTQSPTHLIKTRGQQVTLRCSSQSGHNTVSWYQQALGQGPQFIFQYYREEENGRGNFPPRFSGLQFPNYSSELNVNALELDDSALYLCASSSIGSNQPQHFGDGTRLSIL.

This clonotype appeared many times. The chain combines TRBV29-1 with TRBJ1-1; 7 bases map to TRBD1. This CDR3 is 12 amino acids long. CDR1 and CDR2 (germline): SQVTM, ANQGSEA. After removal of 5 bases from V and 8 bases from J, the junction contained 8 bases not matched to a gene. CDR3 bases: TGCAGCGTTCATCCTAAGGGGGCAGAAGCTTTCTTT. It translates to CSVHPKGAEAFF.

This clonotype appeared many times. This rearrangement joins TRBV29-1 to TRBJ2-7; 7 nucleotides line up with TRBD1. The CDR3 length is 11 residues. Trimming removed 6 bases from V and 2 bases from J; junction bases left unmatched: 1. Germline values: CDR1 SQVTM, CDR2 ANQGSEA. CDR3 protein: CSVGTAYEQYF. In DNA form, the CDR3 reads TGCAGCGTAGGGACAGCCTACGAGCAGTACTTC.

CDR3 in amino acids: CSAAAGGEQYF. In nucleotides, the CDR3 is TGCAGTGCGGCAGCAGGGGGTGAGCAGTACTTC. The chain combines TRBV20-1 with TRBJ2-7; TRBD1 agrees at 7 bases. The V segment lost 6 bases and the J segment 7 bases; nucleotides outside the gene matches: 6. This CDR3 contains 11 residues. Germline V lookup: CDR1 DFQATT, CDR2 SNEGSKA (reference sequence).

J is TRBJ2-1 and V is TRBV12-3 or TRBV12-4; 11 bases line up with TRBD2. CDR3 size: 14 residues. J gave up 10 bases and V 3 bases, and 5 bases lay outside the gene matches. This CDR3 is CASSLIGLAGEQFF. The CDR3 nucleotides are TGTGCCAGCAGTTTGATCGGACTAGCGGGCGAGCAGTTCTTC.

The CDR3: CASSGPGQPQHF. The CDR3 DNA follows: TGTGCCAGCAGTGGCCCTGGCCAGCCCCAGCATTTT. The V call is TRBV25-1, the J call TRBJ1-5; no definite D call. The germline gives CDR1 MGHDK, CDR2 SYGVNS. This CDR3 comprises 12 residues. The germline V and J ends were trimmed by 4 bases and 7 bases, with 8 bases remaining between them. Filled out from reference TRBV25-1 and TRBJ1-5, the complete variable domain reads EADIYQTPRYLVIGTGKKITLECSQTMGHDKMYWYQQDPGMELHLIHYSYGVNSTEKGDLSSESTVSRIRTEHFPLTLESARPSHTSQYLCASSGPGQPQHFGDGTRLSIL.

This sequence joins TRBV20-1 and TRBJ2-1; TRBD1 aligns across 9 bases. The length of the CDR3 is 13 residues. Germline CDR1 and CDR2: DFQATT and SNEGSKA (reference sequence). The J segment lost 9 bases and the V segment lost 3 bases, leaving 6 bases of the junction unmatched. The CDR3 protein is CSASAGQGSEQFF. The CDR3 DNA is TGCAGTGCTAGTGCGGGACAGGGATCTGAGCAGTTCTTC.

The chain joins TRBV4-1 to TRBJ2-7; 8 nucleotides agree with TRBD2. Germline CDR1 reads MGHRA; CDR2 reads YSYEKL. This CDR3 is built from 14 residues. The ends lost 4 bases at V and 3 bases at J; junction bases unmatched: 5. CDR3 residues: CASSLGLGNYEQYF. CDR3 DNA sequence: TGCGCCAGCAGCCTGGGACTAGGGAACTACGAGCAGTACTTC.

The rearrangement uses TRBV10-1 and TRBJ2-7; the D gene is possibly TRBD2 (5 bases). The CDR3 spans 16 residues. V was trimmed by 0 bases and J by 3 bases, leaving 15 bases between them. CDR1 WNHNN and CDR2 SYGVQD come from the germline V gene (reference sequence). The CDR3 DNA reads TGCGCCAGCAGTGAGTCTTCGCCGGGGTCGCACTACGAGCAGTACTTC. It specifies CASSESSPGSHYEQYF.

Many counts were recorded for this clonotype. The V and J genes are TRBV28 and TRBJ2-7; 12 positions agree with TRBD1. Germline-derived CDR1 and CDR2 are MDHEN and SYDVKM. The CDR3 sequence is 15 residues long. The V gene end was trimmed by 5 bases and the J gene end by 4 bases; junction bases not matched to a gene: 6. CDR3 amino acids: CASSTPGQGAYEQYF. CDR3 nucleotides: TGTGCCAGCAGTACTCCGGGACAGGGGGCTTACGAGCAGTACTTC.

At least ten counts were recorded for this clonotype. In DNA form, the CDR3 reads TGCAGTGCTAGAGATATCCTGAGCTCCTACAATGAGCAGTTCTTC. It encodes CSARDILSSYNEQFF. The V call is TRBV20-1, the J call TRBJ2-1, with D uncertain. This CDR3 spans 15 amino acids. Trimming took off 0 bases at V and 0 bases at J, with 9 bases between the two ends. Germline V gene data show CDR1 as DFQATT and CDR2 as SNEGSKA (reference sequence).

The V gene is TRBV2, the J gene TRBJ1-4, with D possibly matching TRBD1 (5 bases). Between the trimmed V and J ends, which lost 8 bases and 5 bases, there was a span of 15 bases. The CDR3 contains 14 residues. Germline V gene data show CDR1 as SNHLY and CDR2 as FYNNEI. DNA for the CDR3: TGTGCCAGCGGGACGGAGCTTTCCAATGAAAAACTGTTTTTT. It specifies CASGTELSNEKLFF.

This clonotype was observed many times. The chain couples TRBV9 to TRBJ2-2, with no clear D. CDR3 size: 14 residues. Deletions cut 7 bases from V and 2 bases from J, with 12 bases between. Germline V gene data show CDR1 as SGDLS and CDR2 as YYNGEE. DNA of the CDR3: TGTGCCAGCGAACGAAACACCAACACCGGGGAGCTGTTTTTT. Encoded protein: CASERNTNTGELFF.

In this sample, this clonotype turned up many times. The J gene is TRBJ2-5, the V gene TRBV7-2; D assignment may be TRBD1 or TRBD2 (5 bases each). The CDR3 spans 16 residues. The V end lost 4 bases, the J end lost 7 bases, and 22 bases lay between the germline ends. Germline V gives CDR1 SGHTA, CDR2 FQGNSA. The CDR3 loop reads CASSSRGVGDRVTQYF. The CDR3, as DNA: TGTGCCAGCAGCTCCCGGGGTGTGGGGGACCGGGTGACCCAGTACTTC.

This rearrangement joins TRBV6-1 to TRBJ1-1; 8 bases map to TRBD1. This CDR3 has 12 amino acids. The germline V gene encodes CDR1 MNHNS and CDR2 SASEGT. The junction had 2 bases not matched to a gene; V was cut back by 10 bases and J by 1 base. CDR3 DNA: TGTGCCACAGACAGGGGGAACACTGAAGCTTTCTTT. It is translated as CATDRGNTEAFF.

This chain connects TRBV18 to TRBJ1-6; 9 bases are a match to TRBD1. The CDR3 length is 16 residues. Germline CDR1 and CDR2: KGHSH and LQKENI. The trim removed 4 bases at V and 7 bases at J, leaving 8 bases unmatched. The CDR3: CASSLGWDRANSPLHF. The CDR3 DNA reads TGTGCCAGCTCACTCGGCTGGGACAGGGCGAATTCACCCCTCCACTTT.

This clonotype was observed a few times. The chain uses TRBV10-3 and TRBJ2-3, with 9 bases fitting TRBD2. Trimming at V came to 5 bases and at J to 4 bases, leaving 10 bases not matched to a gene. The CDR3 loop spans 16 amino acids. Germline values: CDR1 ENHRY, CDR2 SYGVKD. The DNA for the CDR3 is TGTGCCATCAGTCCCCAGTGGCGGGGGGGTGCAGATACGCAGTATTTT. Amino acids: CAISPQWRGGADTQYF.

The sample holds a few counts of this clonotype. The V gene is TRBV20-1, the J gene TRBJ1-1; D call uncertain. Germline-derived CDR1 and CDR2 are DFQATT and SNEGSKA (reference sequence). The CDR3 runs 15 residues. V lost 3 bases and J 1 base, leaving 15 bases between the germline ends. Here the CDR3 DNA reads TGCAGTGCTAGCGGACCTCTGGCGAGGAACACTGAAGCTTTCTTT. Amino acid sequence: CSASGPLARNTEAFF.

The table lists this clonotype with a few counts. V gene TRBV18 combines with J gene TRBJ1-6; TRBD1 is a possible D gene (5 bases). The V and J ends lost 8 bases and 4 bases respectively, with 9 bases between them. Germline CDR1 reads KGHSH; CDR2 reads LQKENI. The CDR3 spans 13 residues. The CDR3 bases are TGTGCCAGCGGGACGGATTATAATTCACCCCTCCACTTT. This encodes CASGTDYNSPLHF.

Written as DNA, the CDR3 is TGCGCCAGCAGCCCGGTAGCTAGTTGGGCTTACAATGAGCAGTTCTTC. Residues: CASSPVASWAYNEQFF. The chain has TRBV5-1 and TRBJ2-1; unclear D gene. Germline V CDR1 and CDR2: SGHRS, YFSETQ. V lost 4 bases to trimming and J lost 4 bases, with 18 bases between them. The length of the CDR3 is 16 residues. The full variable domain, completed using reference TRBV5-1 and TRBJ2-1, is KAGVTQTPRYLIKTRGQQVTLSCSPISGHRSVSWYQQTPGQGLQFLFEYFSETQRNKGNFPGRFSGRQFSNSRSEMNVSTLELGDSALYLCASSPVASWAYNEQFFGPGTRLTVL.